This paragraph covers one T cell receptor beta chain sequence. Assay used: immunoSEQ multiplex PCR; TCRdb lists only in-frame clones, some missing. The profile shows roughly 26,000 clones, around nine tenths of them singletons. This sample stems from a study of PD-L1 blockade in urothelial cancer. Across the whole study: Patients initiated atezolizumab in about 2014 at 1,200 mg intravenously every 3 weeks. Study patients had been treated with 0 to 3 previous chemotherapy regimens. Of 30 or so patients, around 26 were males with bladder-origin urothelial cancer.

The germline V gene encodes CDR1 SGHNT and CDR2 YYREEE (reference sequence). The CDR3 sequence is 17 residues long. V gave up 0 bases and J gave up 2 bases; unmatched junction bases: 9. Sequencing was performed on PBMCs, taken around atezolizumab (anti-PD-L1) treatment. This chain links TRBV5-4 with TRBJ2-5, with 8 bases aligning to TRBD1. The sequence derives from a man in his forties or fifties with urothelial cancer. DNA for the CDR3: TGTGCCAGCAGCTTGGGGGAGGCCGGGACAGGACAAGAGACCCAGTACTTC. It translates to CASSLGEAGTGQETQYF.